This TCR beta chain was documented in a study of blood T cell repertoires in COVID-19. V lost 5 bases, J lost 2 bases, and 7 bases stayed unmatched. The CDR3 loop spans 15 amino acids. The germline CDR1 and CDR2 sequences are SGHRS and YFSETQ. The cohort comprised adults aged about 18 to 100 years residing in approximately 25 US areas. Authors' data handling: Amplification with reference gene primers provided the estimates of nucleated cell counts. Some clones are missing from TCRdb's copy, which holds only in-frame ones; the method was immunoSEQ multiplex PCR. V and J calls and clone size are copied from that table; D and trimming were computed from the DNA. Of approximately 220,000 clones listed, roughly 90% are singletons.

Input material: PBMCs or T cells enriched from blood (not recorded which). V and J are TRBV5-1 and TRBJ2-3, with 8 bases identical to TRBD2. This sequence originates from a man between 25 and 39 years old who had been exposed to COVID-19. The CDR3 region has the DNA TGCGCCAGCAGACGCCCGGGACTAGACACAGATACGCAGTATTTT. Its protein product is CASRRPGLDTDTQYF.